This T cell receptor beta chain appears in the sequencing data of a study of blood T cell repertoires in COVID-19. This clone was recorded only once. The assay was immunoSEQ multiplex PCR, and TCRdb's table has in-frame clones only and misses some. The sample has nearly 85,000 clones, around 88% seen once. The CDR3 length is 14 residues. In germline, CDR1 is SGHRS, CDR2 YFSETQ. V lost 4 bases to trimming and J lost 6 bases, with 14 bases between them. The J gene is TRBJ1-5, the V gene TRBV5-1; D gene uncertain. This sequence was found in a woman aged 55-69 years with acute or convalescent COVID-19. Sequencing input: peripheral blood. CDR3 nucleotides: TGCGCCAGCAGCCCCCTGGTGGCGGGTCAGCCCCAGCATTTT. Its protein product is CASSPLVAGQPQHF.